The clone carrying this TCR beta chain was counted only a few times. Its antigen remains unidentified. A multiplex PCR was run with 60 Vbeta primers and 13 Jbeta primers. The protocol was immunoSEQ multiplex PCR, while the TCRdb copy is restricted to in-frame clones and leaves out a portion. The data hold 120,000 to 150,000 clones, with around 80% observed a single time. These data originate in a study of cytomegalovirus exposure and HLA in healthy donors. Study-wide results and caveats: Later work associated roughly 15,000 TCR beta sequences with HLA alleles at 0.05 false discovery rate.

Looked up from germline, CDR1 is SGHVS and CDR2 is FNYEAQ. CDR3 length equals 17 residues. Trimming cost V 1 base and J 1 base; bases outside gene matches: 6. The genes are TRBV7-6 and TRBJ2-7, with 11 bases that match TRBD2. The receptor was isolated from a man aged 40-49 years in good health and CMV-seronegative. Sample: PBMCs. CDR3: CASSLELAGAASYEQYF. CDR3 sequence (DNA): TGTGCCAGCAGCTTAGAACTAGCGGGAGCGGCATCCTACGAGCAGTACTTC.